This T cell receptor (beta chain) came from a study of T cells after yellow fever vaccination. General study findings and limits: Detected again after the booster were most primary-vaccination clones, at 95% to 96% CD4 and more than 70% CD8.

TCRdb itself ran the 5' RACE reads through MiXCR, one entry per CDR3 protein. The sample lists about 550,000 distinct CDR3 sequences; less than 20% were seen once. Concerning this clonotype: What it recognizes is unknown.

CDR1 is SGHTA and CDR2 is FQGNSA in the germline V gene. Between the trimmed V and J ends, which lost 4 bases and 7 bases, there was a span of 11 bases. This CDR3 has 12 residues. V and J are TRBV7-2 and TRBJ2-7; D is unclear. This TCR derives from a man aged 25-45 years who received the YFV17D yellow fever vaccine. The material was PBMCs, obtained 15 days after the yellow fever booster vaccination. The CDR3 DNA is TGTGCCAGCAGCTACCTCCCTGCAGAGCAGTACTTC. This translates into CASSYLPAEQYF.